The 21 T cell receptor beta chains given below trace back to one sample, sequenced in a study of cytomegalovirus exposure and HLA in healthy donors. A multiplex PCR was run with 60 Vbeta primers and 13 Jbeta primers. The repertoire was sequenced with immunoSEQ multiplex PCR; TCRdb's copy has only in-frame clones and lacks some. In the table there are some 120,000 clones, 80% of which are singletons. Sequenced input: PBMCs. The source is a male donor in good health and CMV-seronegative.

The chain carries TRBV19 and TRBJ1-1; 12 bases line up with TRBD1. CDR1 and CDR2 (germline): LNHDA, SQIVND (reference sequence). The junction had 4 bases not matched to a gene; V was cut back by 7 bases and J by 7 bases. The CDR3 has 13 residues. The CDR3 DNA is TGTGCCAGTAAGGGACAGGGGGCGATTGAAGCTTTCTTT. Encoded protein: CASKGQGAIEAFF.

As to this clone: The junction and the germline gene differ at one end; a read error may be behind it. The rearrangement links TRBV7-9 to TRBJ2-3; a weak D match, TRBD1 (6 bases). This CDR3 is built from 15 residues. CDR1 and CDR2 from the germline V gene are SEHNR and FQNEAQ (reference sequence). CDR3 region: CSSSPYRVKTDTQYF. CDR3 coding DNA: TGTTCCAGCAGCCCCTACAGGGTTAAGACAGATACGCAGTATTTT.

The V call is TRBV10-3, the J call TRBJ1-2; no definite D call. Germline CDR1 ENHRY, CDR2 SYGVKD. With 4 bases removed from V and 7 bases from J, the gap between germline ends came to 7 bases. The CDR3 is 11 amino acids. CDR3 amino acids: CAISARGGYTF. In nucleotides, the CDR3 is TGTGCCATCAGTGCTCGGGGTGGCTACACCTTC.

This chain links TRBV30 with TRBJ1-2; 7 nucleotides agree with TRBD1. Germline values: CDR1 GTSNPN, CDR2 SVGIG (reference sequence). With V trimmed by 5 bases and J by 3 bases, 9 bases remained unmatched. The CDR3 is 14 residues long. CDR3 sequence (DNA): TGTGCCTGGGGGGGGCAAACAGGGGACTATGGCTACACCTTC. It is translated as CAWGGQTGDYGYTF.

V gene TRBV10-1 combines with J gene TRBJ1-5; D not resolved. Germline V gene sequence: CDR1 WNHNN, CDR2 SYGVQD (reference sequence). Trimming pared 5 bases from V and 3 bases from J, leaving 8 bases between. The CDR3 totals 13 residues. The CDR3 here is CASSPGLNQPQHF. CDR3 nucleotide sequence: TGCGCCAGCAGTCCCGGACTCAATCAGCCCCAGCATTTT.

This chain joins TRBV7-7 and TRBJ2-5; TRBD2 aligns across 13 bases. Germline assignment: CDR1 SSHAT and CDR2 FNYEAQ (reference sequence). The CDR3 is 15 amino acids. With V trimmed by 4 bases and J by 4 bases, 3 bases remained unmatched. The CDR3 DNA reads TGTGCCAGCAGCTCGCGACTAGCGGGAGGAGAGACCCAGTACTTC. Translated, it gives CASSSRLAGGETQYF.

For this clone: A junction end diverges from the germline sequence, so it may reflect a read error. Other DNA sequences in the sample encode the same CDR3. This CDR3 reads CASSQDAGAGANGLTF. The CDR3 DNA is TGCGCCAGCAGCCAAGATGCGGGGGCTGGGGCCAACGGCCTGACTTTC. This rearrangement joins TRBV4-3 to TRBJ2-6; D is possibly TRBD2 (7 bases). CDR3 length equals 16 residues. Germline V gene data show CDR1 as LGHNA and CDR2 as YSLEER.

J is TRBJ1-1 and V is TRBV27; 8 bases align to TRBD1. Germline V lookup: CDR1 MNHEY, CDR2 SMNVEV (reference sequence). This CDR3 contains 13 residues. Trimming cost V 4 bases and J 5 bases; bases outside gene matches: 3. The CDR3 nucleotides are TGTGCCAGCAGTTCTACAGGGGGAACTGAAGCTTTCTTT. It codes for CASSSTGGTEAFF.

The chain couples TRBV6-4 to TRBJ1-1; D not resolved. CDR3 length: 14 amino acids. Trimming removed 0 bases from V and 4 bases from J, with 9 bases in between. Germline CDR1 MRHNA, CDR2 SNTAGT. CDR3 protein: CASSDSGEGTEAFF. DNA for the CDR3: TGTGCCAGCAGTGACTCTGGGGAGGGCACTGAAGCTTTCTTT.

This clone was seen a few times. The chain employs TRBV7-9 and TRBJ2-7; D is perhaps TRBD2 (6 bases). The CDR3 runs to 12 residues. Trimming shortened V by 7 bases and J by 4 bases, and 11 bases separated the two germline ends. CDR1 is SEHNR and CDR2 is FQNEAQ in the germline V gene (reference sequence). Here the CDR3 DNA reads TGTGCCAGCACCTGGGGGGAGTACGAGCAGTACTTC. It specifies CASTWGEYEQYF.

The rearrangement joins TRBV2 to TRBJ2-7, with 7 nucleotides matching TRBD2. Looked up from germline, CDR1 is SNHLY and CDR2 is FYNNEI. Trimming removed 8 bases from V and 5 bases from J; junction bases left unmatched: 15. The CDR3 has 15 amino acids. The DNA for the CDR3 is TGTGCCAGCTGCCTGAATTCCAGACTAGCCAACGAGCAGTACTTC. Its translation: CASCLNSRLANEQYF. The full variable domain, in which reference TRBV2 and TRBJ2-7 provide the parts outside the CDR3, is EPEVTQTPSHQVTQMGQEVILRCVPISNHLYFYWYRQILGQKVEFLVSFYNNEISEKSEIFDDQFSVERPDGSNFTLKIRSTKLEDSAMYFCASCLNSRLANEQYFGPGTRLTVT.

This chain connects TRBV6-4 to TRBJ1-2; tentatively, D is TRBD1 (5 bases). This CDR3 is built from 15 residues. V was trimmed by 6 bases and J by 5 bases, leaving 19 bases between them. The germline V gene has CDR1 MRHNA and CDR2 SNTAGT. CDR3 coding DNA: TGTGCCAGCAGCATCGACAGCTCGTCGTGGTATGGCTACACCTTC. Its protein product is CASSIDSSSWYGYTF.

The rearrangement joins TRBV7-3 to TRBJ2-2; D is possibly TRBD1 (5 bases). CDR1 and CDR2 (germline): SGHTA, FQGTGA. Trimming shortened V by 5 bases and J by 8 bases, and 9 bases separated the two germline ends. There are 12 residues in the CDR3. CDR3 protein: CASSPNRGELFF. The CDR3 nucleotides are TGTGCCAGCAGCCCGAACAGGGGGGAGCTGTTTTTT.

V and J are TRBV29-1 and TRBJ1-1; no reliable D call. From germline, CDR1 is SQVTM and CDR2 ANQGSEA. V gave up 5 bases and J gave up 4 bases, with 8 bases separating them. The CDR3 is made up of 11 amino acids. The CDR3 coding sequence is TGCAGCGTTTTAGTGATCACTGAAGCTTTCTTT. As protein: CSVLVITEAFF.

J is TRBJ2-7 and V is TRBV2; tentative D call: TRBD2 (5 bases). Germline V gene sequence: CDR1 SNHLY, CDR2 FYNNEI. This CDR3 has 15 amino acids. V was cut by 7 bases and J by 3 bases, with 19 bases left in between. The CDR3 reads CASTRERQVNYEQYF. The CDR3 bases are TGTGCCAGCACTCGAGAGCGGCAGGTAAACTACGAGCAGTACTTC.

The chain links TRBV6-1 to TRBJ2-2, with 8 bases matching TRBD1. J lost 6 bases, V lost 4 bases, and 10 bases had no gene match. The CDR3 loop spans 16 amino acids. The germline gives CDR1 MNHNS, CDR2 SASEGT. The CDR3 DNA reads as TGTGCCAGCAGTGGGGGACAGGCAACGGGGGCCGGGGAGCTGTTTTTT. Its translation: CASSGGQATGAGELFF.

CDR3 DNA sequence: TGTGCCAGCAGCTTACAGGGCTGGGACACTGAAGCTTTCTTT. The encoded protein is CASSLQGWDTEAFF. The rearrangement uses TRBV7-3 and TRBJ1-1; maybe TRBD1 (5 bases). The CDR3 consists of 14 residues. Trimming stripped 2 bases from V and 3 bases from J, with 10 bases between. Germline V lookup: CDR1 SGHTA, CDR2 FQGTGA.

The V gene is TRBV4-3, the J gene TRBJ2-7; tentatively, D is TRBD2 (5 bases). The CDR3 length is 14 residues. With 3 bases removed from V and 1 base from J, the gap between germline ends came to 10 bases. Germline CDR1 is LGHNA and CDR2 is YSLEER. The CDR3 DNA reads TGCGCCAGCAGCCAGGCAAGGACTTCCTACGAGCAGTACTTC. This gives the protein CASSQARTSYEQYF.

In nucleotides, the CDR3 is TGTGCCAGCAGTCTTACTAGCGGGATGAACGAGCAGTACTTC. This translates into CASSLTSGMNEQYF. The rearrangement links TRBV6-5 to TRBJ2-7; 10 nucleotides line up with TRBD2. Germline V gene data show CDR1 as MNHEY and CDR2 as SVGAGI. The CDR3 is 14 residues long. The V segment lost 5 bases and the J segment 5 bases; nucleotides outside the gene matches: 6.

This clone showed up just once. The chain employs TRBV9 and TRBJ2-7, with D maybe TRBD1 (6 bases). From germline, CDR1 is SGDLS and CDR2 YYNGEE. V lost 2 bases and J lost 4, with 16 bases in between. The CDR3 has 15 residues. The CDR3 DNA reads as TGTGCCAGCAGCGTTGCCAGGACAGAGAATTACGAGCAGTACTTC. This codes for CASSVARTENYEQYF.

This chain uses TRBV5-8 with TRBJ2-7; 10 positions match TRBD2. Germline values: CDR1 SGHTS, CDR2 YDEGEE. This CDR3 contains 18 residues. V lost 1 base to trimming and J lost 4 bases; unmatched junction nucleotides: 14. This CDR3 is CASSLLRFTSGVSYEQYF. CDR3 in DNA: TGTGCCAGCAGCTTGCTTCGTTTTACTAGCGGGGTTTCTTACGAGCAGTACTTC. Full variable domain (rest looked up from reference TRBV5-8 and TRBJ2-7): EAGVTQSPTHLIKTRGQQATLRCSPISGHTSVYWYQQALGLGLQFLLWYDEGEERNRGNFPPRFSGRQFPNYSSELNVNALELEDSALYLCASSLLRFTSGVSYEQYFGPGTRLTVT.